The entry below describes one T cell receptor (beta chain). This clonotype is medium-sized (0.01 to 0.1%) in terms of sample share. Its antigen is currently not known. Per-base qualities were not stored, and no clone one base away is much larger. TCRdb lists the instrument as Illumina MiSeq. TCRdb took the public reads, trimmed them with fastp at Q25, ran MiXCR for clone calling and kept in-frame beta chains. Entries that share a CDR3 protein sequence are merged under the most common genes and DNA. The sample table shows 4,000 to 4,500 distinct CDR3 sequences, and approximately 10% are seen once. Jointly, the top ten make up about 13% of the sample. CDR1 and CDR2 (SGHAT, FQNNGV) derive from the germline V gene. V is trimmed back by 6 bases and J by 4 bases, and the junction contains 12 bases that no gene match accounts for. Spanning cysteine to phenylalanine, the CDR3 consists of 15 amino acids. Of all the DNA, just the CDR3 is kept, 45 bases in frame from base 1.

This sample stems from a study. Sequencing was done on a sample of CD4+ T cells from synovial fluid. The sequence links TRBV11-2 to TRBJ2-7, with 7 bases aligning to TRBD1. The receptor was isolated from a human donor with rheumatoid arthritis. The CDR3 protein sequence reads: CASSQDRAGGYEQYF. The DNA reads as follows: TGTGCCAGCAGTCAAGACAGGGCGGGTGGTTACGAGCAGTACTTC. Full variable domain (CDR3 extended with the reference TRBV11-2 and TRBJ2-7 proteins): EAGVAQSPRYKIIEKRQSVAFWCNPISGHATLYWYQQILGQGPKLLIQFQNNGVVDDSQLPKDRFSAERLKGVDSTLKIQPAKLEDSAVYLCASSQDRAGGYEQYFGPGTRLTVT.